The rows below give T cell receptor beta chains drawn from one sample of a study of identical twins. TCRdb re-called the 5' RACE reads through MiXCR, storing one row per CDR3 protein. This table holds a few hundred thousand distinct CDR3 sequences, roughly 8.7% found once. The data also belong to a second study, concerning yellow fever vaccine responses in identical twins.

Source material: CD8+ T cells sorted from blood. The receptor set was obtained from a woman between 18 and 29 years old in good health. The CDR3 runs from the conserved cysteine through the conserved F or W. The D gene is left open where the match is weak. Size is omitted from some rows. Given values are once, few, many or a class for expanded clones.

>TRBJ2-7|TRBV12-3/TRBV12-4|NA|many
TGTGCCAGCAGTCCTTTTACACCCCTTGGAACCTACGAGCAGTACTTC
CASSPFTPLGTYEQYF
>TRBJ2-1|TRBV13|TRBD2|once
TGTGCCAGCAGCACCGGGACTAGCGGAGACAATGTGCAGTTCTTC
CASSTGTSGDNVQFF
>TRBJ2-2|TRBV6-1|TRBD2|few
TGTGCCAGCATAGCCGCTAGCGGGAGTCGGGTTCCGAACACCGGGGAGCTGTTTTTT
CASIAASGSRVPNTGELFF
>TRBJ2-3|TRBV7-9|NA|few
TGTGCCAGCACAACAATCGACACTCCTAGCACAGATACGCAGTATTTT
CASTTIDTPSTDTQYF
>TRBJ2-1|TRBV14|NA|few
TGTGCCAGCAGCCACTCCGGATTCTACAATGAGCAGTTCTTC
CASSHSGFYNEQFF
>TRBJ1-3|TRBV15|NA|many
TGTGCCACCAGCAGGGAGAGCTCTGGAAACACCATATATTTT
CATSRESSGNTIYF
>TRBJ2-5|TRBV27|TRBD2|NA
TGTGCCAGCAGGGAACCTAGCGGGGGAGTGGAGACCCAGTACTTC
CASREPSGGVETQYF
>TRBJ1-4|TRBV4-2|NA|few
TGTGCCAGCAGCCAAGATCTGAGAAAACTGTTTTTT
CASSQDLRKLFF
>TRBJ2-1|TRBV12-3/TRBV12-4|NA|many
TGTGCCAGCAGTTTATACAGGGAAAATGAGCAGTTCTTC
CASSLYRENEQFF
>TRBJ2-7|TRBV4-3|TRBD1|many
TGCGCCAGCAGCCAAGATCGGACAGGGGCCCCCTACGAGCAGTACTTC
CASSQDRTGAPYEQYF